This TCR beta chain was captured in a study of cytomegalovirus exposure and HLA in healthy donors. Findings of the study overall: According to a subsequent analysis, TCR clusters from the first cohort were inclined to appear together in the roughly 120 validation repertoires. The classifier reportedly diagnosed cytomegalovirus status with high specificity and sensitivity. Rare TCR sequences dominated, though some public TCRs recurred in many donors.

The donors were members of the validation cohort, which comprised 120 subjects and was separate from the first cohort of 670 or so subjects. Assay used: immunoSEQ multiplex PCR; TCRdb lists only in-frame clones, some missing. The sample records fewer than 200,000 clones, roughly four fifths being singletons. With regard to this clone: The target antigen is unknown.

CDR1 and CDR2 (germline): KGHSH, LQKENI. This CDR3 is 14 amino acids long. Trimming stripped 2 bases from V and 4 bases from J, with 12 bases between. Sequenced input: PBMCs. This TCR derives from a woman aged 18-29 years in good health and CMV-seropositive. The chain employs TRBV18 and TRBJ2-7; a weak D match, TRBD1 (6 bases). CDR3 DNA: TGTGCCAGCTCACCAAGAGGACAGAATTACGAGCAGTACTTC. It encodes CASSPRGQNYEQYF.